The 5 T cell receptor beta chains below come from one sample, sequenced in a study of Ad26.COV2.S vaccination and SARS-CoV-2 variants. Sequencing was performed with immunoSEQ multiplex PCR; in TCRdb, only in-frame clones are kept and a portion is missing. The table includes 380,000 or so clones, about 87% detected once. Treatment reported: 15 to 20 received Ad26.COV2.S at low or high dose, single or two shots; several received placebo; per-sample allocation not given. It was on day 63 after the first vaccine or placebo injection that samples were taken. The sample here was peripheral blood, taken in a trial of Ad26.COV2.S vaccine versus placebo. The receptor source for this set is a person between 18 and 59 years old who received the Ad26.COV2.S COVID-19 vaccine or a placebo.

This chain joins TRBV6-2 or TRBV6-3 and TRBJ2-3, with D perhaps TRBD1 (5 bases). Germline values: CDR1 MNHEY, CDR2 SVGEGT. The CDR3 extends over 14 amino acids. Trimming shortened V by 6 bases and J by 5 bases, and 15 bases separated the two germline ends. The DNA of the CDR3 is TGTGCCAGCAGCTTTCTAGGGGCTAGAGATACGCAGTATTTT. Translated, it gives CASSFLGARDTQYF.

The table lists this clone with a count of one. This chain uses TRBV19 with TRBJ2-5; either TRBD1 or TRBD2 may supply D (5 bases each). V was trimmed by 6 bases and J by 3 bases, leaving 5 bases between them. Germline V CDR1 and CDR2: LNHDA, SQIVND (reference sequence). This CDR3 is 11 amino acids long. The CDR3 DNA follows: TGTGCCAGTAGGGGGGAAGAGACCCAGTACTTC. Translated: CASRGEETQYF.

The chain is built from TRBV28 and TRBJ1-5; possibly TRBD1 for D (5 bases). CDR1 is MDHEN, CDR2 SYDVKM, per germline. Trimming took 6 bases from V and 0 from J, leaving 18 bases between them. This CDR3 is 17 amino acids long. The CDR3 loop is CASSSRVRGYSNQPQHF. The CDR3 DNA reads TGTGCCAGCAGCAGCAGGGTACGGGGGTATAGCAATCAGCCCCAGCATTTT. Complete variable domain (other parts from reference TRBV28 and TRBJ1-5): DVKVTQSSRYLVKRTGEKVFLECVQDMDHENMFWYRQDPGLGLRLIYFSYDVKMKEKGDIPEGYSVSREKKERFSLILESASTNQTSMYLCASSSRVRGYSNQPQHFGDGTRLSIL.

The V and J genes are TRBV7-9 and TRBJ2-1; 9 positions agree with TRBD2. The trim removed 6 bases at V and 8 bases at J, leaving 11 bases unmatched. CDR3 length: 15 amino acids. The germline V gene has CDR1 SEHNR and CDR2 FQNEAQ (reference sequence). The CDR3 DNA follows: TGTGCCAGCAGATCCTCTAGCGGGACCGGGCATGAGCAGTTCTTC. It yields the protein CASRSSSGTGHEQFF.

The chain has TRBV28 and TRBJ2-1, with D unclear. Looked up from germline, CDR1 is MDHEN and CDR2 is SYDVKM. Between the trimmed V and J ends, which lost 1 base and 6 bases, there was a span of 13 bases. The CDR3 is 15 amino acids. The CDR3 DNA reads TGTGCCAGCAGTTTATTCCGGACGGGTACCAATGAGCAGTTCTTC. This translates into CASSLFRTGTNEQFF.